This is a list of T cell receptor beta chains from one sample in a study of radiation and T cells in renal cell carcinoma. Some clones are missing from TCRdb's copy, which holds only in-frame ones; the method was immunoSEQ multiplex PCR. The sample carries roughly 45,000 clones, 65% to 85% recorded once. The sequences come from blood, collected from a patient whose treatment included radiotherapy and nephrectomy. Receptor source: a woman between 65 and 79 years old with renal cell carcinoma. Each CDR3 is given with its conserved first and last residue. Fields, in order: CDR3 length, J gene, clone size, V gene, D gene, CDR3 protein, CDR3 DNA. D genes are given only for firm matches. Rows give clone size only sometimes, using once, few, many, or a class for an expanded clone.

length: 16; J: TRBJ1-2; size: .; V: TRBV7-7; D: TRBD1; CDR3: CASSTPGTDSNYGYTF; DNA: TGTGCCAGCAGCACCCCCGGGACAGATTCTAACTATGGCTACACCTTC
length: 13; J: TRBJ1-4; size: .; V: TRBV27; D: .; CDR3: CASRDPGREKLFF; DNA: TGTGCCAGCAGAGATCCGGGACGGGAAAAACTGTTTTTT
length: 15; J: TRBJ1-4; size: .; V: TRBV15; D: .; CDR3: CATSSRDGRNEKLFF; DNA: TGTGCCACCAGCTCCCGGGACGGGAGAAATGAAAAACTGTTTTTT
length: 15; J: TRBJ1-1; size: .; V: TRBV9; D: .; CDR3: CASSTRTVSNTEAFF; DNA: TGTGCCAGCAGCACCAGGACGGTTTCGAACACTGAAGCTTTCTTT
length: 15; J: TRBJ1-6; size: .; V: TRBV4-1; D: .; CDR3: CASSQETGSNSPLHF; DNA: TGCGCCAGCAGCCAAGAAACCGGAAGCAATTCACCCCTCCACTTT
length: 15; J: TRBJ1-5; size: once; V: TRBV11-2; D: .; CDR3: CASSLGYGVYQPQHF; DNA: TGTGCCAGCAGCTTAGGGTATGGGGTCTATCAGCCCCAGCATTTT
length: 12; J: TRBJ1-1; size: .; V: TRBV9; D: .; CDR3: CASSTQGTEAFF; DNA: TGTGCCAGCAGCACCCAGGGGACTGAAGCTTTCTTT
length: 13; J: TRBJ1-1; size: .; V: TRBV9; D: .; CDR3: CASSVDRATEAFF; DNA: TGTGCCAGCAGCGTAGATAGGGCGACTGAAGCTTTCTTT
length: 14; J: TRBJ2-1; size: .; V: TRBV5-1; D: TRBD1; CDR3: CASGPGQGYNEQFF; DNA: TGCGCCAGCGGACCGGGACAGGGCTACAATGAGCAGTTCTTC
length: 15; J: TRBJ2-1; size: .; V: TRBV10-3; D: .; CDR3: CAISDLQSSYNEQFF; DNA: TGTGCCATCAGTGATCTTCAGAGCTCCTACAATGAGCAGTTCTTC
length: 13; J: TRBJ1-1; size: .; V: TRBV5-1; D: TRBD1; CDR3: CASSGTGDTEAFF; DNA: TGCGCCAGCAGCGGGACAGGGGACACTGAAGCTTTCTTT
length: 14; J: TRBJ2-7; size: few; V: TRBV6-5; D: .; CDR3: CASSYRQQSYEQYF; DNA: TGTGCCAGCAGTTACAGACAGCAATCCTACGAGCAGTACTTC
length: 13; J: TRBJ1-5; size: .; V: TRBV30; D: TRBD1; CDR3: CACQGEGDQPQHF; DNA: TGTGCCTGCCAGGGGGAGGGAGATCAGCCCCAGCATTTT
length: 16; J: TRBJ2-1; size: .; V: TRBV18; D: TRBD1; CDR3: CASSPPGTGVGHEQFF; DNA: TGTGCCAGCTCACCCCCCGGGACAGGGGTGGGCCATGAGCAGTTCTTC
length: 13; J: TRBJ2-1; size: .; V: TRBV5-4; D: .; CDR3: CASSLSGNNEQFF; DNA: TGTGCCAGCAGCTTGTCGGGGAACAATGAGCAGTTCTTC
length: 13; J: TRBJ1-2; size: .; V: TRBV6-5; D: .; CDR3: CASRERSGYGYTF; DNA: TGTGCCAGCAGAGAGCGGTCTGGCTATGGCTACACCTTC
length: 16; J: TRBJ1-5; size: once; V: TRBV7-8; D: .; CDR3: CASSEERVGSNQPQHF; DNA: TGTGCCAGCAGCGAAGAGAGGGTTGGGAGCAATCAGCCCCAGCATTTT
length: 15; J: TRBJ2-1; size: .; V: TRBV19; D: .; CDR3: CASSMDGSSYNEQFF; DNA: TGTGCCAGTAGTATGGATGGGAGCTCCTACAATGAGCAGTTCTTC
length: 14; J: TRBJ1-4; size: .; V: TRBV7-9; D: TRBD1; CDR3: CASSPPDRVEKLFF; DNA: TGTGCCAGCAGCCCACCCGACAGGGTTGAAAAACTGTTTTTT
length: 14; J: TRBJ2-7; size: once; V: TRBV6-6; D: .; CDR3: CASRPWGANYEQYF; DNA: TGTGCCAGCAGACCCTGGGGAGCTAACTACGAGCAGTACTTC
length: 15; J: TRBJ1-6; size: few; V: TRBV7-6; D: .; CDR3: CASSLVRGADSPLHF; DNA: TGTGCCAGCAGCTTAGTGAGGGGCGCGGATTCACCCCTCCACTTT
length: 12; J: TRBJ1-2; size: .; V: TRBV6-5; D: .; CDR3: CASSPTGRGYTF; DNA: TGTGCCAGCAGTCCCACCGGGAGGGGCTACACCTTC
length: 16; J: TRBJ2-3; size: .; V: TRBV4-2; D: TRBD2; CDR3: CASSRSKGGGGDTQYF; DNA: TGTGCCAGCAGCCGCTCGAAGGGCGGGGGAGGAGATACGCAGTATTTT
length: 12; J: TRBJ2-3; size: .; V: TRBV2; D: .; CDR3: CASKGRTDTQYF; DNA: TGTGCCAGCAAGGGCAGAACAGATACGCAGTATTTT
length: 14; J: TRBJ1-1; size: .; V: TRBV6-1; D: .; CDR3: CASSEEWVNTEAFF; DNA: TGTGCCAGCAGTGAAGAGTGGGTGAACACTGAAGCTTTCTTT
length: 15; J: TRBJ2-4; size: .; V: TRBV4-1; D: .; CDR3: CASSQDDGGEAIQYF; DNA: TGCGCCAGCAGCCAAGATGACGGAGGGGAGGCCATTCAGTACTTC